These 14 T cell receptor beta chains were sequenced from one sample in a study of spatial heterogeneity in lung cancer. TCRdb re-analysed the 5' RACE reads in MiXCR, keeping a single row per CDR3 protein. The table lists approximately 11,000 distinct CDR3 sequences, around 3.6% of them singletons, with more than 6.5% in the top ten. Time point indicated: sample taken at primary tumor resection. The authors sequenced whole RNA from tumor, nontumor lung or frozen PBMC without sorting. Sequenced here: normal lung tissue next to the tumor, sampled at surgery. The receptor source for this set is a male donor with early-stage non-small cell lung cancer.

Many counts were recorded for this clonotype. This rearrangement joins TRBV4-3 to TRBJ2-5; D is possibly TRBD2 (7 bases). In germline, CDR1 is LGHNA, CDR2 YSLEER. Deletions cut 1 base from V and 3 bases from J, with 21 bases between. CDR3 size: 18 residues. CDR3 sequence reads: CASSQVPLGGGVEETQYF. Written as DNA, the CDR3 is TGCGCCAGCAGCCAAGTCCCCCTAGGGGGAGGGGTTGAAGAGACCCAGTACTTC.

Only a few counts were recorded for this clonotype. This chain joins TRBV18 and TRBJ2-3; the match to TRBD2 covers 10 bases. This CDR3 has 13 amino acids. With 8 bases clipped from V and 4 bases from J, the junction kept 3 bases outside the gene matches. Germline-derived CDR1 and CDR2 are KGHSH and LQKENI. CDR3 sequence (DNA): TGTGCCAGCGGTAGCGGGGGGCCAGATACGCAGTATTTT. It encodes CASGSGGPDTQYF.

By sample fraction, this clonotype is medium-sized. CDR3: CASSIGWQPQHF. The CDR3 DNA follows: TGTGCCAGTAGTATAGGCTGGCAGCCCCAGCATTTT. The chain combines TRBV19 with TRBJ1-5; D unclear. CDR1 is LNHDA and CDR2 is SQIVND in the germline V gene (reference sequence). The CDR3 sequence is 12 residues long. The V end lost 1 base, the J end lost 7 bases, and 5 bases lay between the germline ends.

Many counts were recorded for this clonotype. The CDR3 nucleotides read TGTGCCAGCAGCTTTACAGTAGTAAAGGGAAACACCATATATTTT. Amino acids: CASSFTVVKGNTIYF. The chain uses TRBV7-2 and TRBJ1-3; no definite D call. V lost 3 bases and J 4 bases, leaving 13 bases between the germline ends. The CDR3 is made up of 15 amino acids. From germline, CDR1 is SGHTA and CDR2 FQGNSA.

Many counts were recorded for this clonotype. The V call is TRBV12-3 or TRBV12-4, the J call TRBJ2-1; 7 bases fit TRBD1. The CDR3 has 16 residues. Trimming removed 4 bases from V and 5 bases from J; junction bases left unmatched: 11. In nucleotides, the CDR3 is TGTGCCAGCAGTTCCCCCCGGGACAGTAAAAACAATGAGCAGTTCTTC. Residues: CASSSPRDSKNNEQFF.

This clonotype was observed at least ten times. In nucleotides, the CDR3 is TGTGCCAGCAGCTTGGACAGGGAAGGGGAGCAGTACTTC. This translates into CASSLDREGEQYF. The V gene is TRBV7-9, the J gene TRBJ2-7, with 8 bases fitting TRBD1. Per the germline V gene, CDR1 is SEHNR and CDR2 is FQNEAQ (reference sequence). V gave up 3 bases and J gave up 7 bases; unmatched junction bases: 5. This CDR3 has 13 residues.

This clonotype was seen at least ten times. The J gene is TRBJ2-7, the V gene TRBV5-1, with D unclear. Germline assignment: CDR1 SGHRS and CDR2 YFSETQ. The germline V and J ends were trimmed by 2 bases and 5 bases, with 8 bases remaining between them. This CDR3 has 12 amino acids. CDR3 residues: CASSLNDNEQYF. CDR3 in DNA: TGCGCCAGCAGCTTAAACGACAACGAGCAGTACTTC.

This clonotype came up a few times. The CDR3 here is CASSYRGLAGGPEQYF. The CDR3 DNA follows: TGTGCCAGCAGCTACCGGGGACTAGCGGGGGGGCCCGAGCAGTACTTC. The V call is TRBV7-2, the J call TRBJ2-7; 16 bases fit TRBD2. CDR3 length: 16 amino acids. Germline loops: CDR1 SGHTA, CDR2 FQGNSA. V was pared by 4 bases and J by 6 bases, with 6 bases of the junction left unmatched.

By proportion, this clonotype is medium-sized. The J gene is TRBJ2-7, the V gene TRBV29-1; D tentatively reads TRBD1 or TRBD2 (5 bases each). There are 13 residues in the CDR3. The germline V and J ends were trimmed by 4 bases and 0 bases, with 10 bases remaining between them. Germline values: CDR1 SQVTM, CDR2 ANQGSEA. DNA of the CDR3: TGCAGCGTTGGGGACGCCAACTCCTACGAGCAGTACTTC. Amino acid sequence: CSVGDANSYEQYF.

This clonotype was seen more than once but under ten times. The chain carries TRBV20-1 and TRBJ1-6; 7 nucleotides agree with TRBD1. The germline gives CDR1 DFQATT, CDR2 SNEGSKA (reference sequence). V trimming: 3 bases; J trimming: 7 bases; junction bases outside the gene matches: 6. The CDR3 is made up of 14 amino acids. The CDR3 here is CSASPGQRNSPLHF. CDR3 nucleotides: TGCAGTGCTAGTCCGGGACAGAGAAATTCACCCCTCCACTTT.

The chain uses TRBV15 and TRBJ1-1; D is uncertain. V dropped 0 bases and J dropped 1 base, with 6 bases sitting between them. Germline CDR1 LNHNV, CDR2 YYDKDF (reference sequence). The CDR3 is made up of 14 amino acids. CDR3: CATSRDPRNTEAFF. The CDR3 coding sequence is TGTGCCACCAGCAGAGATCCCCGGAACACTGAAGCTTTCTTT. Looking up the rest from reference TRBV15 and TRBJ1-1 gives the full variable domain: DAMVIQNPRYQVTQFGKPVTLSCSQTLNHNVMYWYQQKSSQAPKLLFHYYDKDFNNEADTPDNFQSRRPNTSFCFLDIRSPGLGDTAMYLCATSRDPRNTEAFFGQGTRLTVV.

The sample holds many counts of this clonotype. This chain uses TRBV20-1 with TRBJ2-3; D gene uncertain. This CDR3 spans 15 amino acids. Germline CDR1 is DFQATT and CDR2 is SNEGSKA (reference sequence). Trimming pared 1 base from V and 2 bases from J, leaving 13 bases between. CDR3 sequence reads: CSARVGDQDTDTQYF. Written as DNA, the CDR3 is TGCAGTGCTAGAGTCGGAGACCAAGACACAGATACGCAGTATTTT.

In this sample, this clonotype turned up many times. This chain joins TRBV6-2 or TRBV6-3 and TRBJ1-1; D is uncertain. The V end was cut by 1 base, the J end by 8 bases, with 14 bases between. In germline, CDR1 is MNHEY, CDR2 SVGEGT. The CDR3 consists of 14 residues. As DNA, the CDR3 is TGTGCCAGCAGTTACTGGCGGAATGGTGGCGAAGCTTTCTTT. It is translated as CASSYWRNGGEAFF.

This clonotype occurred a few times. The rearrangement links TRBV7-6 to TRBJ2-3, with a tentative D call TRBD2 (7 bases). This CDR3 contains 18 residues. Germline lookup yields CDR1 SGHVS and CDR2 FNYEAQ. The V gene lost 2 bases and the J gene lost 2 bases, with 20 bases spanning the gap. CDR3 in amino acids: CASSLTGGGHVTTDTQYF. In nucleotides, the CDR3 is TGTGCCAGCAGCTTAACGGGCGGGGGCCACGTCACCACAGATACGCAGTATTTT.